Listed here are 20 T cell receptor beta chains from one sample, sequenced in a study of blood T cell repertoires in COVID-19. Profiled with immunoSEQ multiplex PCR; TCRdb holds only in-frame clones, not every one. The sample has some 120,000 clones, 87% seen once. Specimen: peripheral blood. These receptors were obtained from a woman aged 55 to 70 with acute or convalescent COVID-19.

This chain uses TRBV28 with TRBJ1-2; D possibly corresponds to TRBD1 (5 bases). The CDR3 spans 15 residues. Trimming stripped 6 bases from V and 3 bases from J, with 17 bases between. Germline V lookup: CDR1 MDHEN, CDR2 SYDVKM. CDR3 nucleotides: TGTGCCAGCAGCCCTCAGGGCAGAACCTACTATGGCTACACCTTC. Encoded protein: CASSPQGRTYYGYTF.

The V gene is TRBV28, the J gene TRBJ1-6, with D possibly TRBD1 on 6 matching bases. Trimming cost V 4 bases and J 6 bases, with 13 bases left between them. From germline, CDR1 is MDHEN and CDR2 SYDVKM. The CDR3 sequence is 15 residues long. CDR3 protein: CASSSHRAGNSPLHF. The CDR3 region has the DNA TGTGCCAGCAGTTCCCACAGGGCGGGTAATTCACCCCTCCACTTT.

This sequence joins TRBV19 and TRBJ1-1; D might be TRBD1 (6 bases). Germline CDR1 reads LNHDA; CDR2 reads SQIVND (reference sequence). The V gene lost 6 bases and the J gene lost 6 bases, with 23 bases spanning the gap. This CDR3 region has 16 residues. The CDR3 protein is CASSRGGGAGRAEAFF. As DNA, the CDR3 is TGTGCCAGTAGCCGCGGGGGGGGCGCAGGGAGGGCTGAAGCTTTCTTT.

The genes are TRBV6-5 and TRBJ1-1, with D unclear. The length of the CDR3 is 14 residues. Trimming left V 6 bases short and J 1 base short, with 12 bases between. CDR1 and CDR2 from the germline V gene are MNHEY and SVGAGI. The DNA for the CDR3 is TGTGCCAGCAGCAGAGGGCAGTCGAACACTGAAGCTTTCTTT. This gives the protein CASSRGQSNTEAFF.

V gene TRBV7-2 combines with J gene TRBJ1-5; 9 bases are a match to TRBD1. Per the germline V gene, CDR1 is SGHTA and CDR2 is FQGNSA. Germline trimming cut 6 bases from V and 4 bases from J; bases unmatched to any gene: 7. The CDR3 runs to 15 residues. CDR3 residues: CASSPQGAGNQPQHF. CDR3 DNA sequence: TGTGCCAGCAGTCCACAGGGGGCGGGTAATCAGCCCCAGCATTTT.

The chain uses TRBV19 and TRBJ2-1; TRBD2 agrees at 13 bases. Per germline, CDR1 LNHDA and CDR2 SQIVND (reference sequence). The CDR3 runs to 17 residues. V was clipped by 5 bases and J by 2 bases; unmatched bases: 6. The CDR3, as DNA: TGTGCCAGTAGTCGACTAGCGGGAGGTATGGCCTACAATGAGCAGTTCTTC. Residues: CASSRLAGGMAYNEQFF.

CDR3: CASSLGLRGDYGYTF. The CDR3 DNA reads as TGTGCCAGCAGCCTAGGACTTCGCGGAGACTATGGCTACACCTTC. This sequence joins TRBV5-8 and TRBJ1-2; the D is unclear. The CDR3 contains 15 residues. Looked up from germline, CDR1 is SGHTS and CDR2 is YDEGEE. Deletions cut 4 bases from V and 3 bases from J, with 16 bases between.

This clone was counted a single time. The chain combines TRBV11-2 with TRBJ2-3; 13 positions agree with TRBD2. Germline V gives CDR1 SGHAT, CDR2 FQNNGV. V trimming: 5 bases; J trimming: 6 bases; junction bases outside the gene matches: 8. The CDR3 sequence is 16 residues long. The CDR3 spells CASSRGTSGTRDTQYF. The CDR3 DNA reads as TGTGCCAGCAGCCGCGGGACTAGCGGGACCCGGGATACGCAGTATTTT. The full variable domain, rest sourced from reference TRBV11-2 and TRBJ2-3, is EAGVAQSPRYKIIEKRQSVAFWCNPISGHATLYWYQQILGQGPKLLIQFQNNGVVDDSQLPKDRFSAERLKGVDSTLKIQPAKLEDSAVYLCASSRGTSGTRDTQYFGPGTRLTVL.

In DNA, the CDR3 is TGTGCCACCAGTGAACCGGTAGCGGGAGGGATAGAGACCCAGTACTTC. Its translation: CATSEPVAGGIETQYF. The chain joins TRBV24-1 to TRBJ2-5; 11 nucleotides line up with TRBD2. This CDR3 comprises 16 residues. The germline gives CDR1 KGHDR, CDR2 SFDVKD. Trimming took 4 bases from V and 4 from J; bases not matched to a gene: 7.

J is TRBJ2-5 and V is TRBV24-1, with 7 bases that match TRBD1. Per the germline V gene, CDR1 is KGHDR and CDR2 is SFDVKD. This CDR3 is built from 15 residues. Germline trimming cut 5 bases from V and 2 bases from J; bases unmatched to any gene: 7. CDR3 coding DNA: TGTGCCACCAGTGGCCGGGACAGACTACAAGAGACCCAGTACTTC. This codes for CATSGRDRLQETQYF.

V is TRBV3-1 (or the pseudogene TRBV3-2) and J is TRBJ2-1, with 11 positions matching TRBD2. The CDR3 extends over 17 amino acids. The V gene's germline CDR1 is LGHDT and CDR2 YNNKEL (reference sequence). Trimming removed 2 bases from V and 0 bases from J; junction bases left unmatched: 3. CDR3 region: CASSQFTSGSSYNEQFF. CDR3 sequence (DNA): TGTGCCAGCAGCCAATTCACTAGCGGGAGCTCCTACAATGAGCAGTTCTTC.

The rearrangement joins TRBV6-5 to TRBJ2-5, with D unclear. The germline V gene encodes CDR1 MNHEY and CDR2 SVGAGI. With 5 bases removed from V and 1 base from J, the gap between germline ends came to 8 bases. This CDR3 spans 13 amino acids. The CDR3 reads CASSIWSQETQYF. CDR3 nucleotide sequence: TGTGCCAGCAGTATATGGAGCCAAGAGACCCAGTACTTC.

The CDR3 reads CASSVRGSYNEQFF. CDR3 DNA: TGTGCCAGCAGCGTTCGGGGTTCCTACAATGAGCAGTTCTTC. The chain carries TRBV21-1 and TRBJ2-1; TRBD2 is the table's D call and was not checked against the DNA. TRBV21-1 is classified as a pseudogene. CDR3 length equals 14 residues.

This chain links TRBV5-1 with TRBJ1-1; the D gene is possibly TRBD1 (6 bases). CDR1 is SGHRS, CDR2 YFSETQ, per germline. V lost 0 bases and J 1 base, leaving 10 bases between the germline ends. This CDR3 has 15 amino acids. The CDR3 sequence: CASSLEARGNTEAFF. In DNA form, the CDR3 reads TGCGCCAGCAGCTTGGAGGCCAGGGGGAACACTGAAGCTTTCTTT.

This chain joins TRBV24-1 and TRBJ1-2; 7 bases map to TRBD1. The germline V gene has CDR1 KGHDR and CDR2 SFDVKD. The CDR3 totals 13 residues. V lost 3 bases, J lost 8 bases, and 5 bases stayed unmatched. CDR3 region: CATSDQGVEGYTF. CDR3 nucleotide sequence: TGTGCCACCAGTGATCAGGGGGTGGAAGGCTACACCTTC.

The chain has TRBV3-1 (or the pseudogene TRBV3-2) and TRBJ1-4; TRBD1 is a possible D gene (5 bases). V gave up 4 bases and J gave up 1 base, with 10 bases separating them. CDR1 is LGHDT and CDR2 is YNNKEL in the germline V gene (reference sequence). The CDR3 has 15 residues. The CDR3 DNA reads as TGTGCCAGCAGCCCGCAGGGTAAAACTAATGAAAAACTGTTTTTT. It translates to CASSPQGKTNEKLFF.

This clone was recorded only once. This chain connects TRBV19 to TRBJ1-1; no reliable D call. Per germline, CDR1 LNHDA and CDR2 SQIVND (reference sequence). V gave up 3 bases and J gave up 7 bases, with 9 bases separating them. The CDR3 contains 12 residues. CDR3 protein: CASSIGVNEAFF. The CDR3 nucleotides are TGTGCCAGTAGTATCGGAGTGAATGAAGCTTTCTTT.

This rearrangement joins TRBV5-1 to TRBJ2-1; 10 nucleotides agree with TRBD2. J lost 7 bases, V lost 4 bases, and 5 bases had no gene match. Germline assignment: CDR1 SGHRS and CDR2 YFSETQ. This CDR3 contains 14 residues. The CDR3 spells CASSPGLASNEQFF. The CDR3 DNA sequence: TGCGCCAGCAGCCCGGGACTAGCGAGTAATGAGCAGTTCTTC.

Only one count was recorded for this clone. This chain connects TRBV27 to TRBJ1-2; D remains unclear. Trimming cost V 2 bases and J 0 bases, with 7 bases left between them. CDR3 length: 14 amino acids. Germline-derived CDR1 and CDR2 are MNHEY and SMNVEV (reference sequence). The CDR3 here is CASSLSLTNYGYTF. Here the CDR3 DNA reads TGTGCCAGCAGTTTAAGCCTGACTAACTATGGCTACACCTTC.

This chain links TRBV28 with TRBJ2-7, with D possibly TRBD1 on 6 matching bases. The CDR3 extends over 13 amino acids. Trimming removed 6 bases from V and 0 bases from J, with 9 bases in between. Germline CDR1 reads MDHEN; CDR2 reads SYDVKM. The CDR3 DNA follows: TGTGCCAGCAGAACAGGGAGCTCCTACGAGCAGTACTTC. It codes for CASRTGSSYEQYF.